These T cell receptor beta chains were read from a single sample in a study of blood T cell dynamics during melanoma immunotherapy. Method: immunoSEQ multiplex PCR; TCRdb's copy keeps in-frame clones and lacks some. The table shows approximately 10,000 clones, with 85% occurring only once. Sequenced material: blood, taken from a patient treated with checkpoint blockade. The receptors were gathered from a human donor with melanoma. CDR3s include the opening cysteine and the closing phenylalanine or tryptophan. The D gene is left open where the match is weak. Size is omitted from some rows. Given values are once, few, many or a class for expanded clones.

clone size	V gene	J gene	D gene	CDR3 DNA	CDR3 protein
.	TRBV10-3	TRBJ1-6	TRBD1	TGTGCCATCAGTACCGGACAGGGTATCTCTAATTCACCCCTCCACTTT	CAISTGQGISNSPLHF
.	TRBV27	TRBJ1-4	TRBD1	TGTGCCAGCAGTGTTACAGGGGGTGAAAAACTGTTTTTT	CASSVTGGEKLFF
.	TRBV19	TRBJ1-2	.	TGTGCCAGTAGTAAAGGGAAGAACTATGGCTACACCTTC	CASSKGKNYGYTF
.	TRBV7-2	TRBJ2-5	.	TGTGCCAGCAGCTTAGGATTAACGGTCTCGATTGGGGAGACCCAGTACTTC	CASSLGLTVSIGETQYF
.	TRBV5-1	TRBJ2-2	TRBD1	TGCGCCAGCAGCTTGGCCATGACAGGGCGTTTAACCGGGGAGCTGTTTTTT	CASSLAMTGRLTGELFF
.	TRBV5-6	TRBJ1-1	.	TGTGCCAGCAGCTTGGAAACTCGAGGAAGGGCTTTCTTT	CASSLETRGRAFF
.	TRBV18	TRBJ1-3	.	TGTGCCAGCTCACCACTCCTGAGCTCTGGAAACACCATATATTTT	CASSPLLSSGNTIYF
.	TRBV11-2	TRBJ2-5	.	TGTGCCAGCAGCTTCGGGGCCGCAAGGACCCAGTACTTC	CASSFGAARTQYF
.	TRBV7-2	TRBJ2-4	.	TGTGCCAGCAGCTTAGCCCCGGGGACATACAACATTCAGTACTTC	CASSLAPGTYNIQYF
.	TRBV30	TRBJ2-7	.	TGTGCCTGGAGTGTAAGCCGATACGAGCAGTACTTC	CAWSVSRYEQYF
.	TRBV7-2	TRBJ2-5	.	TGTGCCAGCAGCTCCCTGACCTGGGAGCAGTACTTC	CASSSLTWEQYF
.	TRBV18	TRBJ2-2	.	TGTGCCAGCTCACCCCGACTAGGGAACACCGGGGAGCTGTTTTTT	CASSPRLGNTGELFF
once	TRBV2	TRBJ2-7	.	TGTGCCAGTTTTTACTTGGGGCAGATCTCCTACGAGCAGTACTTC	CASFYLGQISYEQYF
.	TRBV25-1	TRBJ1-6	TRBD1	TGTGCCAGCGGGGATTCTCTGACAGGGGTAGAATCACCCCTCCACTTT	CASGDSLTGVESPLHF
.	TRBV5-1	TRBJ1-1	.	TGCGCCAGCCGCTTGGGATTAGGTCGGATCAGAGCTTTCTTT	CASRLGLGRIRAFF
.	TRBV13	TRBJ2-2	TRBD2	TGTGCCAGCAGCCGCCAATCCCTCGGGGGGGGTTCGCGCGGGGAGCTGTTTTTT	CASSRQSLGGGSRGELFF
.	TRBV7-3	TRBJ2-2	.	TGTGCCAGCAGCACAGGTGGCGGGGAGCTGTTTTTT	CASSTGGGELFF
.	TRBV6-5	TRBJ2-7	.	TGTGCCAGCAGTTACGGTGGAGACAGGTTGTCCTACGAGCAGTACTTC	CASSYGGDRLSYEQYF
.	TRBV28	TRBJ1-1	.	TGTGCCAGCAGTTTAAGGACCCCCGGGGGAGATGCTTTCTTT	CASSLRTPGGDAFF
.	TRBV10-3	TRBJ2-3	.	TGTGCCATCAGGGGGGGTAGCACGGGCACAGATACGCAGTATTTT	CAIRGGSTGTDTQYF
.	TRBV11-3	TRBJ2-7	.	TGTGCCAGCAGCCTTAATATGAGGGGTCGCAACGAGCAGTACTTC	CASSLNMRGRNEQYF
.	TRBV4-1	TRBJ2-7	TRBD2	TGCGCCAGCAGCCTTCGCGAGCGGGGATCGGGCGAGCAGTACTTC	CASSLRERGSGEQYF
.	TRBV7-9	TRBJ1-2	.	TGTGCCAGCAGCTTAGGGCAGGGGAAGGTCAGCTACACCTTC	CASSLGQGKVSYTF
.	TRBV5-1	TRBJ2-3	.	TGCGCCAGCAGCCGGGACCCCCAGACAGATACGCAGTATTTT	CASSRDPQTDTQYF
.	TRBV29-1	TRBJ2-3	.	TGCAGCGTTGAAGCAGGGGTGATAGATACGCAGTATTTT	CSVEAGVIDTQYF
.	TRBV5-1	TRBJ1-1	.	TGCGCCAGCAGCCCATCTCGGGTAGGGGGATCGAACACTGAAGCTTTCTTT	CASSPSRVGGSNTEAFF
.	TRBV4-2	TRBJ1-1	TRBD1	TGTGCCAGCAGCCCTTGGGACAGGGCTTCGGCTGAAGCTTTCTTT	CASSPWDRASAEAFF
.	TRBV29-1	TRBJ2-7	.	TGCAGCGTTGGACAGTCCTACGAGCAGTACTTC	CSVGQSYEQYF
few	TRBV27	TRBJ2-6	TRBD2	TGTGCCAGCGGATACTTAGGGACTAGCGGGACGTCTGGGGCCAACGTCCTGACTTTC	CASGYLGTSGTSGANVLTF
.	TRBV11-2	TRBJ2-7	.	TGTGCCAGCAGCTTAGAACGGGTCAACTACGAGCAGTACTTC	CASSLERVNYEQYF
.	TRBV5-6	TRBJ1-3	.	TGTGCCAGCAGCTTGAGTTCCCTCTCTGGAAACACCATATATTTT	CASSLSSLSGNTIYF
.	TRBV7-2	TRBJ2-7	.	TGTGCCAGCAGCTTAGGCCACCAGGTAGGCGAGCAGTACTTC	CASSLGHQVGEQYF
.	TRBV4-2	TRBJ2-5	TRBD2	TGTGCCAGCAGCCAAGGGACTAGCGGGGGCCCTCAAGAGACCCAGTACTTC	CASSQGTSGGPQETQYF
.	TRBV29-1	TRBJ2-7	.	TGCAGCGTTGTTGTGGGGCCCTCCTACGAGCAGTACTTC	CSVVVGPSYEQYF
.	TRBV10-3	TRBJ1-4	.	TGTGCCATCAGTGAGTCAAAGGGCAACGGAGAAAAACTGTTTTTT	CAISESKGNGEKLFF
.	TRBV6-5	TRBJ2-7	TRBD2	TGTGCCAGCACGGGGGGGAGGGGTAGCGAGCAGTACTTC	CASTGGRGSEQYF
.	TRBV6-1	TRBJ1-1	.	TGTGCCAGCAGTGTCGGGGACGGAGAAATGAACACTGAAGCTTTCTTT	CASSVGDGEMNTEAFF
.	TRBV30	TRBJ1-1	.	TGTGCCTGGAGGGAGGGAAACACTGAAGCTTTCTTT	CAWREGNTEAFF
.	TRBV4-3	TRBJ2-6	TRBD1	TGCGCCAGCAGCCAAGCGGCAGGGGGCGCTGGGGCCAACGTCCTGACTTTC	CASSQAAGGAGANVLTF
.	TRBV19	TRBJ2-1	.	TGTGCCAGTAGTATAAGGGAAGGTGAGCAGTTCTTC	CASSIREGEQFF
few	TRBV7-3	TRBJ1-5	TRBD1	TGTGCCAGCAGCTGGACAGGGGATCAGCCCCAGCATTTT	CASSWTGDQPQHF
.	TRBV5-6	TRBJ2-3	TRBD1	TGTGCCAGCAGCTTGGTCGTGACAGGGGGCTCAGATACGCAGTATTTT	CASSLVVTGGSDTQYF
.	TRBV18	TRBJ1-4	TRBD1	TGTGCCAGCTCACCACCGGGACAGGGGCCTGGGGGAGAAAAACTGTTTTTT	CASSPPGQGPGGEKLFF
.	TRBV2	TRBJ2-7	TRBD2	TGTGCCAGCAGAGCAGGGACTAGCGGAGCCTACGAGCAGTACTTC	CASRAGTSGAYEQYF
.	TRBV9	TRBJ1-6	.	TGTGCCAGCAGCGTAGCGCGGTTTAATTCACCCCTCCACTTT	CASSVARFNSPLHF
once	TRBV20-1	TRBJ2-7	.	TGCGGCTACAAACGCTCCTACGAGCAGTACTTC	CGYKRSYEQYF
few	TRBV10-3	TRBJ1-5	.	TGTGCCATCAGTAACTGGACAGGCAATCAGCCCCAGCATTTT	CAISNWTGNQPQHF
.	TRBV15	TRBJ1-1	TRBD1	TGTGCCACCAGCAGGGCGGGACAGGGAAACACTGAAGCTTTCTTT	CATSRAGQGNTEAFF
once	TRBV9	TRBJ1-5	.	TGTGCCAGCAGCAAGGGGGTCAGCAATCAGCCCCAGCATTTT	CASSKGVSNQPQHF
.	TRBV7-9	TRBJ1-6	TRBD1	TGTGCCACCAGGACAGGCGATAATTCACCCCTCCACTTT	CATRTGDNSPLHF
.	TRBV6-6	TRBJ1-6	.	TGTGCCAGCAGTTACGGTAGAGGGGCTAGGGATTCACCCCTCCACTTT	CASSYGRGARDSPLHF
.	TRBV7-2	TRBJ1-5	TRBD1	TGTGCCAGCAGCTTAGAGGGACAGGGGCAGCCCCAGCATTTT	CASSLEGQGQPQHF
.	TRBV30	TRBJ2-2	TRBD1	TGTGCCTGGAGTGGAGGGACAGCCTACACCGGGGAGCTGTTTTTT	CAWSGGTAYTGELFF
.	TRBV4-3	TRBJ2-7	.	TGCGCCAGCAGCCCACAGGGAGGGGGGAACGAGCAGTACTTC	CASSPQGGGNEQYF
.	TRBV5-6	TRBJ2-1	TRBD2	TGTGCCAGCAGCTTGCCTCCCCCCCGGGGGGGGTACAATGAGCAGTTCTTC	CASSLPPPRGGYNEQFF
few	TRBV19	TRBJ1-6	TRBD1	TGTGCCAGTAGTAGACAAGGGACAGGGGGCAATTCACCCCTCCACTTT	CASSRQGTGGNSPLHF